The 4 T cell receptor beta chains below come from one sample, sequenced in a study of cytomegalovirus exposure and HLA in healthy donors. Produced via immunoSEQ multiplex PCR; TCRdb's table is partial and in-frame only. Seen here are about 160,000 clones, 90% to 97% observed once, and the top ten hold under 0.9%. Sequenced material: PBMCs. The receptors shown here come from a woman aged 18-29 years in good health and CMV-seronegative.

The chain combines TRBV29-1 with TRBJ2-7, with 12 bases matching TRBD2. In germline, CDR1 is SQVTM, CDR2 ANQGSEA. The CDR3 has 13 residues. The ends lost 1 base at V and 5 bases at J; junction bases unmatched: 0. The CDR3 sequence: CSVEGLAGDEQYF. As DNA, the CDR3 is TGCAGCGTTGAAGGACTAGCGGGGGACGAGCAGTACTTC.

The V call is TRBV7-3, the J call TRBJ1-5; maybe TRBD1 (5 bases). CDR1 is SGHTA, CDR2 FQGTGA, per germline. V lost 3 bases and J lost 6, with 9 bases in between. The CDR3 has 13 residues. CDR3 sequence (DNA): TGTGCCAGCAGCTTGGGGCAGGGTCAGCCCCAGCATTTT. Protein: CASSLGQGQPQHF.

The chain joins TRBV29-1 to TRBJ1-2; TRBD1 matches 8 bases. The CDR3 is 13 residues long. The junction had 11 bases not matched to a gene; V was cut back by 6 bases and J by 8 bases. Looked up from germline, CDR1 is SQVTM and CDR2 is ANQGSEA. The CDR3 nucleotides are TGCAGCGTCGGCGAAACAGGGGGTGGAGGCTACACCTTC. Amino acids: CSVGETGGGGYTF.

The chain links TRBV19 to TRBJ2-7; 7 bases fit TRBD1. The V segment lost 8 bases and the J segment 0 bases; nucleotides outside the gene matches: 10. This CDR3 comprises 15 residues. Germline V gene lookup returns CDR1 LNHDA and CDR2 SQIVND (reference sequence). The CDR3, as DNA: TGTGCCAGTCGCGACAGGGACCGCCTCTCCTACGAGCAGTACTTC. The encoded protein is CASRDRDRLSYEQYF. The whole variable domain, filled in from reference TRBV19 and TRBJ2-7, reads DGGITQSPKYLFRKEGQNVTLSCEQNLNHDAMYWYRQDPGQGLRLIYYSQIVNDFQKGDIAEGYSVSREKKESFPLTVTSAQKNPTAFYLCASRDRDRLSYEQYFGPGTRLTVT.